This paragraph reports one T cell receptor (beta chain). Its antigen remains unidentified. The data originate from a study of PD-1 blockade in classical Hodgkin lymphoma. Findings of the study overall: Complete responders started with a diversity level that resembled newly diagnosed patients at baseline. Repertoire difference causes, possibly disease activity or prior therapy, remain undefined. Newly diagnosed patients had baseline TCR diversity that was reportedly lower than that of healthy donors.

Clones were read by immunoSEQ multiplex PCR, and TCRdb kept only the in-frame ones, dropping some. The table lists about 58,000 clones, approximately 90% of them singletons. V was clipped by 2 bases and J by 1 base, with 11 bases between them. This CDR3 contains 15 residues. Per the germline V gene, CDR1 is SGHVS and CDR2 is FNYEAQ. Exposure to brentuximab vedotin varied, and each patient had relapsed following autologous stem cell transplantation. The clonotype originates from a human donor with classical Hodgkin lymphoma. The genes are TRBV7-6 and TRBJ2-5, with no clear D. Sequenced material: peripheral blood mononuclear cells (PBMCs), taken before the second cycle of nivolumab. The CDR3 here is CASSLWWNPQETQYF. In nucleotides, the CDR3 is TGTGCCAGCAGCTTATGGTGGAATCCCCAAGAGACCCAGTACTTC.